The 19 T cell receptor beta chains below come from one sample, sequenced in a study of early T cells in non-severe SARS-CoV-2 infection. TCRdb itself ran the 5' RACE reads through MiXCR, one entry per CDR3 protein. The sample records tens of thousands of distinct CDR3 sequences, roughly 10% being singletons. Sequenced material: whole blood, taken at baseline. The receptor source for this set is an adult who was a healthcare worker with PCR-confirmed SARS-CoV-2 infection or an uninfected control (not recorded which).

This clonotype was picked up a small number of times. V usage is TRBV18 and J usage is TRBJ2-2; D is tentatively TRBD1 or TRBD2 (5 bases each). The V and J ends lost 3 bases and 5 bases respectively, with 13 bases between them. The CDR3 consists of 15 residues. Germline CDR1 reads KGHSH; CDR2 reads LQKENI. CDR3 nucleotides: TGTGCCAGCTCACCTAACGGGGACGGGACCGGGGAGCTGTTTTTT. Its translation is CASSPNGDGTGELFF.

The chain recombines TRBV5-4 with TRBJ2-3; TRBD2 aligns across 12 bases. The germline V gene has CDR1 SGHNT and CDR2 YYREEE (reference sequence). This CDR3 has 16 amino acids. J was trimmed by 5 bases and V by 2 bases; bases with no gene match: 6. CDR3 DNA sequence: TGTGCCAGCAGCTTCGCTAGCGGGGGGGCAGTAGATACGCAGTATTTT. It yields the protein CASSFASGGAVDTQYF.

This clonotype was counted only a few times. The chain uses TRBV7-3 and TRBJ2-3, with D perhaps TRBD1 (6 bases). Germline V gene sequence: CDR1 SGHTA, CDR2 FQGTGA. The length of the CDR3 is 14 residues. Trimming pared 5 bases from V and 2 bases from J, leaving 11 bases between. Written as DNA, the CDR3 is TGTGCCAGCAGCCTGGGGGCAGCCACAGATACGCAGTATTTT. Its protein product is CASSLGAATDTQYF.

The rearrangement links TRBV7-9 to TRBJ2-7; D unclear. Per germline, CDR1 SEHNR and CDR2 FQNEAQ (reference sequence). V gave up 5 bases and J gave up 0 bases, with 8 bases separating them. The CDR3 runs to 13 residues. The CDR3: CASSPGISYEQYF. The CDR3 DNA sequence: TGTGCCAGCAGCCCTGGGATCTCCTACGAGCAGTACTTC.

This clonotype occurred a few times. The chain couples TRBV4-1 to TRBJ1-6, with 10 bases aligning to TRBD1. The CDR3 consists of 15 residues. After removal of 5 bases from V and 8 bases from J, the junction contained 6 bases not matched to a gene. Germline CDR1 and CDR2: MGHRA and YSYEKL. CDR3 sequence reads: CASSSDRGQDSPLHF. Written as DNA, the CDR3 is TGCGCCAGCAGCTCTGACAGGGGGCAAGATTCACCCCTCCACTTT.

The genes are TRBV5-4 and TRBJ2-2; D not certain. CDR1 is SGHNT, CDR2 YYREEE, per germline (reference sequence). The CDR3 extends over 14 amino acids. V lost 4 bases and J 0 bases, leaving 7 bases between the germline ends. In nucleotides, the CDR3 is TGTGCCAGCAGCCCGCAAGCGAACACCGGGGAGCTGTTTTTT. Translating it yields CASSPQANTGELFF.

This clonotype was detected only a few times. The chain combines TRBV3-1 with TRBJ2-7; D call uncertain. V shed 4 bases and J shed 5 bases, with 6 bases lying between them. Germline V gene lookup returns CDR1 LGHDT and CDR2 YNNKEL (reference sequence). The CDR3 sequence is 11 residues long. The CDR3 DNA is TGTGCCAGCAGCCTGTCGGACGAGCAGTACTTC. The encoded protein is CASSLSDEQYF.

This clonotype was observed a few times. The rearrangement joins TRBV29-1 to TRBJ1-1; D not resolved. The length of the CDR3 is 12 residues. V lost 4 bases and J 1 base, leaving 7 bases between the germline ends. CDR1 is SQVTM, CDR2 ANQGSEA, per germline. The CDR3 coding sequence is TGCAGCGTTGTACAGCCGAACACTGAAGCTTTCTTT. It codes for CSVVQPNTEAFF.

There are a few counts of this clonotype. The rearrangement uses TRBV6-2 or TRBV6-3 and TRBJ2-7, with TRBD1 identical over 7 bases. The CDR3 totals 16 residues. The trim removed 0 bases at V and 7 bases at J, leaving 12 bases unmatched. The germline CDR1 and CDR2 sequences are MNHEY and SVGEGT. The CDR3 sequence: CASSYSAPGGRSEQYF. The CDR3 DNA reads TGTGCCAGCAGTTACTCGGCCCCAGGGGGTAGGTCTGAGCAGTACTTC.

This clonotype was counted many times. The V gene is TRBV5-1, the J gene TRBJ2-7; D uncertain. The germline gives CDR1 SGHRS, CDR2 YFSETQ. Trimming pared 0 bases from V and 4 bases from J, leaving 14 bases between. This CDR3 spans 15 amino acids. CDR3 sequence: CASSLERGVLYEQYF. In nucleotides, the CDR3 is TGCGCCAGCAGCTTGGAGCGTGGGGTTCTTTACGAGCAGTACTTC.

This clonotype was seen repeatedly, ten times or more. This chain joins TRBV10-2 and TRBJ1-4; the match to TRBD1 covers 8 bases. Per germline, CDR1 WSHSY and CDR2 SAAADI. Unmatched junction bases numbered 10, after V lost 5 bases and J lost 11 bases. This CDR3 contains 14 residues. Here the CDR3 DNA reads TGCGCCAGCAGTTTGGGGACAGGCCGGGAGAAACTGTTTTTT. Translated, it gives CASSLGTGREKLFF.

The chain employs TRBV12-3 or TRBV12-4 and TRBJ1-2, with D unclear. V was trimmed by 4 bases and J by 3 bases, leaving 9 bases between them. The CDR3 has 13 amino acids. The chain's CDR3 is CASSSSGYYGYTF. The CDR3, as DNA: TGTGCCAGCAGTTCGTCCGGTTACTATGGCTACACCTTC.

The chain combines TRBV11-2 with TRBJ2-5, with TRBD2 matching 10 bases. The CDR3 runs to 15 residues. The J segment lost 4 bases and the V segment lost 6 bases, leaving 8 bases of the junction unmatched. Germline values: CDR1 SGHAT, CDR2 FQNNGV. The DNA for the CDR3 is TGTGCCAGCAGACTCCTAGCGGGGGTAACAGAGACCCAGTACTTC. Translated, it gives CASRLLAGVTETQYF. Full variable domain (outside the CDR3, taken from reference TRBV11-2 and TRBJ2-5): EAGVAQSPRYKIIEKRQSVAFWCNPISGHATLYWYQQILGQGPKLLIQFQNNGVVDDSQLPKDRFSAERLKGVDSTLKIQPAKLEDSAVYLCASRLLAGVTETQYFGPGTRLLVL.

The CDR3 coding sequence is TGTGCCAGCAGCTTATTTTCGGACACCGAGCAGTACTTC. This codes for CASSLFSDTEQYF. V is TRBV7-6 and J is TRBJ2-7; perhaps TRBD1 as D (5 bases). With 2 bases removed from V and 6 bases from J, the gap between germline ends came to 11 bases. Per germline, CDR1 SGHVS and CDR2 FNYEAQ. The CDR3 extends over 13 amino acids.

This clonotype has at least ten counts. The gene calls are TRBV5-6 and TRBJ1-6, with no clear D. The CDR3 is 14 residues long. The ends were cut back, 0 bases at V and 7 bases at J, with 8 bases in the middle. Germline lookup yields CDR1 SGHDT and CDR2 YYEEEE. CDR3 sequence reads: CASSLGQVNSPLHF. The CDR3 region has the DNA TGTGCCAGCAGCTTGGGACAAGTAAATTCACCCCTCCACTTT. The variable domain in full, with the rest retrieved from reference TRBV5-6 and TRBJ1-6, is DAGVTQSPTHLIKTRGQQVTLRCSPKSGHDTVSWYQQALGQGPQFIFQYYEEEERQRGNFPDRFSGHQFPNYSSELNVNALLLGDSALYLCASSLGQVNSPLHFGNGTRLTVT.

This clonotype was recorded at least ten times. The gene calls are TRBV5-1 and TRBJ2-1, with 8 bases matching TRBD1. Germline V gene lookup returns CDR1 SGHRS and CDR2 YFSETQ. This CDR3 spans 14 amino acids. V shed 0 bases and J 8 bases; nucleotides not matched to a gene: 4. The CDR3 bases are TGCGCCAGCAGCTTGGGACAGGGGTACCATGAGCAGTTCTTC. Protein product: CASSLGQGYHEQFF.

There are many counts of this clonotype. This chain links TRBV29-1 with TRBJ1-2; no clear D gene. V lost 6 bases to trimming and J lost 2 bases, with 13 bases between them. CDR3 size: 13 residues. The V gene's germline CDR1 is SQVTM and CDR2 ANQGSEA. This CDR3 is CSVLQAQNYGYTF. CDR3 nucleotides: TGCAGCGTCCTACAAGCACAAAACTATGGCTACACCTTC.

This clonotype was observed many times. The chain recombines TRBV21-1 with TRBJ1-5; the table's D call TRBD1 went unverified against the DNA. TRBV21-1 is a known pseudogene. The CDR3 contains 17 residues. CDR3 nucleotide sequence: TGTGCCAGCAGCAAGTTAAGGACCAGGGGAAACAATCAGCCCCAGCATTTT. It yields the protein CASSKLRTRGNNQPQHF.

The rearrangement uses TRBV4-2 and TRBJ2-6; D unclear. Germline assignment: CDR1 LGHNA and CDR2 YNFKEQ. Trimming left V 0 bases short and J 0 bases short, with 9 bases between. The CDR3 has 17 residues. CDR3 nucleotides: TGTGCCAGCAGCCAAGAGGGCAGTTCCTCTGGGGCCAACGTCCTGACTTTC. As protein: CASSQEGSSSGANVLTF.